This T cell receptor (beta chain) derives from a study of blood T cells in healthy people across ages (dated by TCRdb to between 2014 and 2017). As for the study more broadly: In model experiments, template switching captured roughly one uniquely barcoded TCR beta cDNA molecule for every two T cells. Using the same blood draw, the study looked at two additional independent replicas of 1 million unique cDNA reads for two donors, one aged 18 to 29 and the other aged 80 or older. The donors were split into four age groups: young (average about 15 years), middle-aged (39), aged (about 56) and long-lived (over 80). Using deep sequencing normalized with unique cDNA molecular identifiers, the study measured how TCR beta repertoire diversity changes with age. To avoid experimental bias, donors of different ages were randomly spread across the sequencing lanes.

General study outcomes and caveats: Observed TCR beta diversity per million T cells fell roughly linearly with age, and a significant reduction was already apparent by age approximately 41. Estimates of total diversity based on one million sequenced T cells were considered lower bounds and underestimates. The CMV infection status of donors was not known, potentially confounding age-related changes in expanded clonotypes. Conclusive comparison of naive and antigen-experienced compartments was prevented by the profiling of bulk unsorted PBMCs. The long-lived group showed more naive CD4+ T cells, fewer expanded clones and increased TCR diversity than the aged group, suggesting age selection. There was a strong correlation between observed TCR beta diversity and the percentage of naive T cells measured by flow cytometry.

To note about this clonotype: Its antigen is unknown. The record has no base qualities; no much larger clone is one base away.

Per the germline V gene, SGHDT is the CDR1 and YYEEEE is the CDR2. Trimming costs V 1 base and J 5 bases, and their ends lie 18 bases apart. The CDR3 runs 16 residues from the cysteine to the phenylalanine. The sequence is cut down to CDR3 DNA, 48 bases in frame from base 1. The library was prepared using 5' RACE. Sequencer: Illumina HiSeq 2500. A second PCR of about 6 to 11 cycles was performed with a sample-barcoded 5' primer and a J-beta primer mix. A template-switch 5' adaptor carrying 12 random nucleotides introduced a unique molecular identifier onto each TCR beta cDNA molecule. At least 3 million CDR3-containing paired-end reads were obtained from each sample. All of the RNA was converted into first-strand cDNA using the Mint cDNA synthesis kit, with a TRBC-specific oligonucleotide serving as the primer. Following uracil-DNA glycosylase treatment, all cDNA underwent a first 18-cycle PCR with the universal primers M1SS and BC2_uni_R. From the authors' description of their analysis: For normalization, 1 million high-quality reads, each with a distinct molecular identifier, were randomly selected from each sample. Instead of being binned into consensus sequences, reads that shared molecular identifiers were thrown out. CDR3 identification, clonotype clustering and error correction used MiTCR with a Q25 quality threshold and the strictest error-elimination algorithm. A nonparametric unseen species model with Euler transformation was used to estimate lower-bound total TCR beta diversity. Using fastp at Q25 and MiXCR, TCRdb reprocessed the public reads and kept productive beta chains. Each entry is one CDR3 protein sequence, shown with its most common DNA and genes. Clone size and V and J calls follow TCRdb, not the original study. The table for this sample lists 700,000 to 850,000 distinct CDR3 sequences; roughly 34% of them were counted only once. The biggest ten clones account for approximately 13% of the sample.

Systemically healthy Caucasian individuals from Russia, over 30 in total and aged about 6 to 100 years, were included as donors. Each donor gave 8 to 10 milliliters of peripheral blood, collected into EDTA-treated Vacutainer tubes. Ficoll-Paque density-gradient centrifugation was used to isolate PBMCs, with at least 6 million per sample. Total RNA, at least 6 micrograms per sample, was extracted from PBMCs with Trizol reagent. For every donor, flow cytometry on a PBMC aliquot measured the percentage of naive CD45RAhigh/CD27high T cells. The sequenced sample consisted of blood. The V and J segments used are TRBV5-6 and TRBJ2-5; the D gene is possibly TRBD2, with 6 bases matching. The sequence came from a young man in good health. CDR3 protein: CASSLFLDYQWETQYF. The DNA sequence reads TGTGCCAGCAGCTTGTTTTTGGACTATCAATGGGAGACCCAGTACTTC.